Reported below is one TCR beta chain. The antigen is unknown. The same CDR3 also results from other DNA sequences found in this sample. At a deep level, the assay was run. Some clones are missing from TCRdb's copy, which holds only in-frame ones; the method was immunoSEQ multiplex PCR. The sample includes about 2 million clones, about 95% of them seen just once. The CDR3 sequence is 13 residues long. The V segment lost 3 bases and the J segment 3 bases; nucleotides outside the gene matches: 0. Germline CDR1 MDHEN, CDR2 SYDVKM. This sample stems from a study of shared clonotypes between healthy human individuals. The study's findings and limits: Rarefaction indicated that sorted-subset sequencing remained incomplete although depth was large. Naive subsets typically showed greater estimated richness than memory subsets.

CD45RO-negative cells were positively selected for CCR7, leaving out terminally differentiated effector memory CD45RA+ cells. The clonotype comes from a man younger than 35 in good health. The source material was naive CD8+ T cells sorted from blood. The gene calls are TRBV28 and TRBJ2-5; 8 nucleotides line up with TRBD1. The CDR3 protein is CASSLTGEETQYF. The CDR3 DNA reads TGTGCCAGCAGTTTGACAGGGGAAGAGACCCAGTACTTC. The whole variable domain, filled in from reference TRBV28 and TRBJ2-5, reads DVKVTQSSRYLVKRTGEKVFLECVQDMDHENMFWYRQDPGLGLRLIYFSYDVKMKEKGDIPEGYSVSREKKERFSLILESASTNQTSMYLCASSLTGEETQYFGPGTRLLVL.